This T cell receptor beta chain appears in the sequencing data of a study of blood T cell repertoires in COVID-19. The assay was immunoSEQ multiplex PCR, and TCRdb's table has in-frame clones only and misses some. The top ten hold 1.8% of the sample, which has fewer than 250,000 clones, under 85% seen once. This CDR3 contains 17 residues. Germline values: CDR1 SGHDN, CDR2 FVKESK. V was cut by 2 bases and J by 1 base, with 16 bases left in between. The TCR was taken from a man aged 55-75 years who had recovered from COVID-19. Sequences were obtained from PBMCs or T cells enriched from blood (not recorded which). The genes are TRBV14 and TRBJ2-3; possible D gene TRBD2, 6 bases. For the CDR3, the DNA is TGTGCCAGCAGCCAATATAGGACTACCCACGGCACAGATACGCAGTATTTT. Amino acids: CASSQYRTTHGTDTQYF.